The rows below give T cell receptor beta chains drawn from one sample of a study of CD8+ T cells in alopecia areata. Generated by immunoSEQ multiplex PCR, the TCRdb table keeps only in-frame clones and is missing some. The table records 150,000 or so clones, about 54% of them present only once. Sequencing was performed on CD4+ T cells sorted from blood. The receptor set was obtained from a human donor in good health. Both conserved end residues are part of each CDR3.

J: TRBJ1-4; V: TRBV27; CDR3: CASSSRIGLTNEKLFF
J: TRBJ1-2; V: TRBV6-5; CDR3: CASRPPGRSYGYTF
J: TRBJ1-1; V: TRBV4-1; CDR3: CASSQQGKVTEAFF
J: TRBJ2-1; V: TRBV29-1; CDR3: CSASPGTGYNEQFF
J: TRBJ2-6; V: TRBV2; CDR3: CASSDSYNSGANVLTF
J: TRBJ2-5; V: TRBV7-2; CDR3: CASSLMEIREETQYF
J: TRBJ2-7; V: TRBV19; CDR3: CASSILAGEQYF
J: TRBJ1-2; V: TRBV30; CDR3: CAWSNGQIHGYTF
J: TRBJ2-7; V: TRBV29-1; CDR3: CSILGRKGSEQYF
J: TRBJ2-5; V: TRBV29-1; CDR3: CSVPLADQETQYF
J: TRBJ2-5; V: TRBV5-5; CDR3: CASSLQTLVETQYF
J: TRBJ2-1; V: TRBV18; CDR3: CASSPLAGNNEQFF
J: TRBJ2-1; V: TRBV29-1; CDR3: CSVELLESLNEQFF
J: TRBJ1-1; V: TRBV29-1; CDR3: CSVERQNTEAFF
J: TRBJ1-4; V: TRBV30; CDR3: CAWKSNEKLFF
J: TRBJ1-1; V: TRBV10-3; CDR3: CASPLLQRDTEAFF
J: TRBJ1-1; V: TRBV5-1; CDR3: CASSLASWLSGNTEAFF
J: TRBJ2-7; V: TRBV4-1; CDR3: CASSQDPLMKYEQYF
J: TRBJ2-5; V: TRBV25-1; CDR3: CASSERQGISQETQYF
J: TRBJ2-6; V: TRBV5-1; CDR3: CASRGTGNSGANVLTF
J: TRBJ2-2; V: TRBV5-6; CDR3: CASSLGPRGTGELFF
J: TRBJ2-2; V: TRBV5-1; CDR3: CASSKQGSSGELFF
J: TRBJ2-1; V: TRBV29-1; CDR3: CSVEGEGGFF
J: TRBJ2-7; V: TRBV10-3; CDR3: CAVGDRGRYEQYF
J: TRBJ1-1; V: TRBV6-5; CDR3: CASSLRVQNTEAFF
J: TRBJ2-2; V: TRBV5-6; CDR3: CASSFPGQGMRELFF
J: TRBJ2-5; V: TRBV23-1; CDR3: CASSQDNRGRQETQYF
J: TRBJ2-7; V: TRBV2; CDR3: CASCKQGFYEQYF
J: TRBJ2-7; V: TRBV18; CDR3: CASSQDRVSSYEQYF
J: TRBJ1-3; V: TRBV28; CDR3: CASSSKPGPRGSGNTIYF
J: TRBJ2-1; V: TRBV2; CDR3: CASNLGVEQFF
J: TRBJ2-3; V: TRBV5-1; CDR3: CASSLAAISLTDTQYF
J: TRBJ2-3; V: TRBV7-3; CDR3: CASSSKLAGETDTQYF
J: TRBJ1-5; V: TRBV30; CDR3: CAWPGGRQPQHF
J: TRBJ2-7; V: TRBV30; CDR3: CAWGTPGLAETYEQYF
J: TRBJ1-5; V: TRBV18; CDR3: CASTSSKGQPQHF
J: TRBJ1-2; V: TRBV7-8; CDR3: CASSRGRTSWGYTF
J: TRBJ1-2; V: TRBV5-1; CDR3: CASSLSGSGGYTF
J: TRBJ2-3; V: TRBV6-1; CDR3: CASSEATSGSTDTQYF
J: TRBJ2-7; V: TRBV10-3; CDR3: CAIRPTSDRSYEQYF
J: TRBJ2-5; V: TRBV6-5; CDR3: CASSPRAGETQYF
J: TRBJ2-6; V: TRBV7-6; CDR3: CASSLERVLLSGANVLTF
J: TRBJ2-2; V: TRBV30; CDR3: CAWTRNTGELFF
J: TRBJ2-7; V: TRBV4-2; CDR3: CASSQHQRDSNEQYF
J: TRBJ2-2; V: TRBV15; CDR3: CATSRDYTGELFF
J: TRBJ2-1; V: TRBV5-1; CDR3: CASSPAGGTYNEQFF
J: TRBJ2-3; V: TRBV29-1; CDR3: CSVERKGGTSGPDTQYF
J: TRBJ2-1; V: TRBV29-1; CDR3: CSATGTGLNEQFF
J: TRBJ2-7; V: TRBV6-6; CDR3: CASSPGASYEQYF
J: TRBJ2-7; V: TRBV7-9; CDR3: CASSSLDRGLSYEQYF
J: TRBJ1-5; V: TRBV30; CDR3: CAWSWLNNQPQHF
J: TRBJ2-1; V: TRBV15; CDR3: CATSRASGLAGPYNEQFF
J: TRBJ2-3; V: TRBV10-3; CDR3: CAISGQGVADTQYF
J: TRBJ2-6; V: TRBV18; CDR3: CASSPKGPSSGANVLTF
J: TRBJ1-4; V: TRBV29-1; CDR3: CSVEGSNEKLFF
J: TRBJ2-7; V: TRBV30; CDR3: CAWSPSSVAYLQGVEQYF